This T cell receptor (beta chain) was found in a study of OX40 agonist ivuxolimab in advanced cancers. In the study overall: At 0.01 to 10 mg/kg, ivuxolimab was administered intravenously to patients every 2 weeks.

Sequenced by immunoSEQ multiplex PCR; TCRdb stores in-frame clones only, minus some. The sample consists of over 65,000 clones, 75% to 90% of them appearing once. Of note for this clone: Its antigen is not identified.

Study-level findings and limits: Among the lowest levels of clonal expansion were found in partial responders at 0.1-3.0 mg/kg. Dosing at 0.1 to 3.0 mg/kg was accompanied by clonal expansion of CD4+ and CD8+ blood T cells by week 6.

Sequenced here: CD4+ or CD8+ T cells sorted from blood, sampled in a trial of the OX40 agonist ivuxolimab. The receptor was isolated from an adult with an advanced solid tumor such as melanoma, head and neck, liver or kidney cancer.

Here the CDR3 DNA reads TGCGCCAGCAGCGGAAGGCTGTCCTCTGGGGCCAACGTCCTGACTTTC. Its protein product is CASSGRLSSGANVLTF. The gene calls are TRBV5-1 and TRBJ2-6; no clear D. CDR3 length: 16 amino acids. The V gene's germline CDR1 is SGHRS and CDR2 YFSETQ. Trimming shortened V by 4 bases and J by 0 bases, and 11 bases separated the two germline ends.